Presented here are 21 T cell receptor beta chains from one specimen sequenced in a study of blood T cell repertoires in COVID-19. Only in-frame clones appear in the TCRdb table, and some are missing; sequencing was by immunoSEQ multiplex PCR. The sample shows tens of thousands of clones, more than 75% of them seen only once. Material: peripheral blood. These receptors all come from a woman older than 75 with acute or convalescent COVID-19.

The chain couples TRBV4-3 to TRBJ1-2; a possible D gene is TRBD1 (6 bases). Per the germline V gene, CDR1 is LGHNA and CDR2 is YSLEER. Trimming stripped 2 bases from V and 0 bases from J, with 10 bases between. The CDR3 totals 15 residues. CDR3 in DNA: TGCGCCAGCAGCCAAAATCCAGGGGCTAACTATGGCTACACCTTC. It translates to CASSQNPGANYGYTF.

The J gene is TRBJ2-1, the V gene TRBV10-1, with D possibly being TRBD1 (5 bases). The V gene lost 4 bases and the J gene lost 6 bases, with 13 bases spanning the gap. CDR1 is WNHNN and CDR2 is SYGVQD in the germline V gene (reference sequence). The length of the CDR3 is 14 residues. CDR3 amino acids: CASSGDRGTNEQFF. CDR3 sequence (DNA): TGCGCCAGCAGTGGGGATAGGGGAACCAATGAGCAGTTCTTC.

The chain carries TRBV7-9 and TRBJ2-3; 9 bases agree with TRBD1. The length of the CDR3 is 15 residues. CDR1 SEHNR and CDR2 FQNEAQ come from the germline V gene (reference sequence). V trimming: 5 bases; J trimming: 4 bases; junction bases outside the gene matches: 7. As DNA, the CDR3 is TGTGCCAGCAGCACCCGGGACAGGGCGGCAGATACGCAGTATTTT. Protein: CASSTRDRAADTQYF.

The V and J genes are TRBV30 and TRBJ2-1, with 10 positions matching TRBD2. Germline V gene lookup returns CDR1 GTSNPN and CDR2 SVGIG (reference sequence). Germline trimming cut 1 base from V and 7 bases from J; bases unmatched to any gene: 4. The CDR3 has 14 amino acids. The CDR3 bases are TGTGCCTGGAGTGGTCTAGCGGGAGTGAATGAGCAGTTCTTC. Protein product: CAWSGLAGVNEQFF.

The chain has TRBV30 and TRBJ1-1; 8 bases are a match to TRBD1. This CDR3 has 14 residues. Germline trimming cut 2 bases from V and 6 bases from J; bases unmatched to any gene: 8. CDR1 GTSNPN and CDR2 SVGIG come from the germline V gene (reference sequence). The CDR3: CAWSRGQGRAEAFF. CDR3 sequence (DNA): TGTGCCTGGAGTCGAGGACAGGGAAGGGCTGAAGCTTTCTTT.

The chain links TRBV5-4 to TRBJ2-7; 10 bases map to TRBD1. Trimming removed 0 bases from V and 4 bases from J; junction bases left unmatched: 4. The CDR3 has 15 amino acids. Per the germline V gene, CDR1 is SGHNT and CDR2 is YYREEE (reference sequence). The CDR3, as DNA: TGTGCCAGCAGCTTGGACGACAGGGGGCGTTACGAGCAGTACTTC. This encodes CASSLDDRGRYEQYF.

The CDR3 is CASSWGELATLEQFF. The CDR3 DNA reads TGCGCCAGCAGCTGGGGGGAACTAGCCACGTTGGAGCAGTTCTTC. The V gene is TRBV5-1, the J gene TRBJ2-1, with D possibly matching TRBD2 (6 bases). Germline V gives CDR1 SGHRS, CDR2 YFSETQ. V was shortened by 3 bases and J by 10 bases, with 20 bases between the two germline ends. The CDR3 extends over 15 amino acids.

The chain combines TRBV5-1 with TRBJ1-1; D is undetermined. The CDR3 runs 14 residues. Germline assignment: CDR1 SGHRS and CDR2 YFSETQ. V shed 0 bases and J shed 6 bases, with 12 bases lying between them. CDR3 sequence: CASSLALASAEAFF. In DNA form, the CDR3 reads TGCGCCAGCAGCTTGGCCCTCGCGTCGGCTGAAGCTTTCTTT.

This sequence joins TRBV6-2 or TRBV6-3 and TRBJ2-3, with 11 nucleotides matching TRBD2. The CDR3 sequence is 21 residues long. J gave up 0 bases and V 2 bases, and 16 bases lay outside the gene matches. CDR1 and CDR2 (germline): MNHEY, SVGEGT. The CDR3 here is CASSYTSQGASGRTSTDTQYF. The CDR3 DNA sequence: TGTGCCAGCAGTTACACTTCCCAGGGAGCTAGCGGGAGGACTAGCACAGATACGCAGTATTTT.

The chain carries TRBV10-1 and TRBJ2-7; D unclear. The CDR3 extends over 13 amino acids. Trimming took 0 bases from V and 4 from J, leaving 7 bases between them. Germline lookup yields CDR1 WNHNN and CDR2 SYGVQD (reference sequence). CDR3 in DNA: TGCGCCAGCAGTGAGTCTAGCCCTTACGAGCAGTACTTC. Translated: CASSESSPYEQYF.

This chain connects TRBV3-1 (or the pseudogene TRBV3-2) to TRBJ2-7; 8 positions match TRBD2. Germline-derived CDR1 and CDR2 are LGHDT and YNNKEL (reference sequence). Germline trimming cut 3 bases from V and 3 bases from J; bases unmatched to any gene: 13. The CDR3 runs 17 residues. The CDR3 sequence is CASSQGAGLAGDYEQYF. In nucleotides, the CDR3 is TGTGCCAGCAGCCAGGGGGCGGGGCTAGCGGGCGACTACGAGCAGTACTTC.

J is TRBJ2-5 and V is TRBV11-2; D may be TRBD1 (6 bases). The ends were cut back, 3 bases at V and 1 base at J, with 12 bases in the middle. Per germline, CDR1 SGHAT and CDR2 FQNNGV. The length of the CDR3 is 15 residues. CDR3 bases: TGTGCCAGCAGCTTCGGACAGCACTCCCAAGAGACCCAGTACTTC. This encodes CASSFGQHSQETQYF.

The chain joins TRBV2 to TRBJ2-3; perhaps TRBD2 as D (7 bases). The CDR3 covers 16 residues. V dropped 8 bases and J dropped 2 bases, with 20 bases sitting between them. Looked up from germline, CDR1 is SNHLY and CDR2 is FYNNEI. CDR3 sequence reads: CASSQKGGTLTDTQYF. The DNA of the CDR3 is TGTGCCAGCTCCCAAAAGGGGGGGACCCTCACAGATACGCAGTATTTT.

This sequence joins TRBV7-9 and TRBJ2-3, with a tentative D call TRBD2 (6 bases). CDR3 size: 15 residues. V gave up 2 bases and J gave up 0 bases, with 9 bases separating them. The germline CDR1 and CDR2 sequences are SEHNR and FQNEAQ (reference sequence). CDR3 loop: CASSLMAGSTDTQYF. The DNA for the CDR3 is TGTGCCAGCAGCTTAATGGCGGGGAGCACAGATACGCAGTATTTT.

This chain links TRBV7-9 with TRBJ2-7; D perhaps matches TRBD1 (6 bases). The CDR3 has 13 residues. Germline assignment: CDR1 SEHNR and CDR2 FQNEAQ (reference sequence). Trimming removed 4 bases from V and 5 bases from J, with 12 bases in between. This CDR3 reads CASSWGTPDEQYF. The CDR3 DNA reads as TGTGCCAGCAGCTGGGGGACACCGGACGAGCAGTACTTC.

The chain has TRBV29-1 and TRBJ1-2; TRBD1 aligns across 8 bases. Unmatched junction bases numbered 6, after V lost 6 bases and J lost 0 bases. CDR1 is SQVTM, CDR2 ANQGSEA, per germline. The CDR3 is made up of 14 amino acids. For the CDR3, the DNA is TGCAGCGTCGGGGAACAGGGGGCTAACTATGGCTACACCTTC. Translation: CSVGEQGANYGYTF. Full variable domain (rest looked up from reference TRBV29-1 and TRBJ1-2): SAVISQKPSRDICQRGTSLTIQCQVDSQVTMMFWYRQQPGQSLTLIATANQGSEATYESGFVIDKFPISRPNLTFSTLTVSNMSPEDSSIYLCSVGEQGANYGYTFGSGTRLTVV.

The genes are TRBV7-9 and TRBJ1-1; D perhaps matches TRBD1 (5 bases). The CDR3 is 14 amino acids. Looked up from germline, CDR1 is SEHNR and CDR2 is FQNEAQ (reference sequence). V gave up 2 bases and J gave up 3 bases, with 10 bases separating them. DNA of the CDR3: TGTGCCAGCAGCTTATCACAGGTCTACACTGAAGCTTTCTTT. Its protein product is CASSLSQVYTEAFF. Full variable domain (remainder filled in from reference TRBV7-9 and TRBJ1-1): DTGVSQNPRHKITKRGQNVTFRCDPISEHNRLYWYRQTLGQGPEFLTYFQNEAQLEKSRLLSDRFSAERPKGSFSTLEIQRTEQGDSAMYLCASSLSQVYTEAFFGQGTRLTVV.

In its sample, this clone was seen once. This chain links TRBV7-9 with TRBJ2-1, with a tentative D call TRBD2 (6 bases). The V gene's germline CDR1 is SEHNR and CDR2 FQNEAQ (reference sequence). CDR3 length: 17 residues. Trimming stripped 2 bases from V and 6 bases from J, with 20 bases between. DNA of the CDR3: TGTGCCAGCAGCTTATATCCCGCGGGGATCGCTGGCAATGAGCAGTTCTTC. As protein: CASSLYPAGIAGNEQFF.

V usage is TRBV7-6 and J usage is TRBJ2-5; 9 nucleotides align to TRBD1. CDR1 SGHVS and CDR2 FNYEAQ come from the germline V gene. Germline trimming cut 4 bases from V and 7 bases from J; bases unmatched to any gene: 22. The length of the CDR3 is 19 residues. The CDR3 is CASSSQGASYGTGPLTQYF. DNA of the CDR3: TGTGCCAGCAGCTCCCAGGGGGCAAGTTATGGGACAGGGCCCCTGACCCAGTACTTC.

For this clone: Germline and junction disagree at one end, which may indicate a read error. CDR3: CASSPVRGTRGHRSGNTIYF. The CDR3 nucleotides read TGTGCTAGCAGCCCCGTTCGAGGGACAAGAGGGCATCGCTCTGGAAACACCATATATTTT. The chain recombines TRBV7-7 with TRBJ1-3, with D tentatively TRBD1 (6 bases). Germline CDR1 is SSHAT and CDR2 is FNYEAQ (reference sequence). The CDR3 is made up of 20 amino acids.

The chain links TRBV27 to TRBJ2-7; a possible D gene is TRBD1 (6 bases). Trimming took off 6 bases at V and 6 bases at J, with 9 bases between the two ends. This CDR3 is 11 amino acids long. The germline CDR1 and CDR2 sequences are MNHEY and SMNVEV (reference sequence). CDR3 nucleotides: TGTGCCAGCAGGGACAGCTTCGAGCAGTACTTC. This gives the protein CASRDSFEQYF.